The 24 T cell receptor beta chains listed next were all sequenced from one sample in a study of blood T cell repertoires in COVID-19. Sequencing was performed with immunoSEQ multiplex PCR; in TCRdb, only in-frame clones are kept and a portion is missing. The sample records more than 110,000 clones, roughly 73% being singletons. The sample taken for sequencing was peripheral blood. The receptor set was obtained from a woman in her forties or fifties with active or convalescent COVID-19.

The J gene is TRBJ1-2, the V gene TRBV7-2; D ambiguous. Germline assignment: CDR1 SGHTA and CDR2 FQGNSA. Trimming took 1 base from V and 1 from J, leaving 16 bases between them. The CDR3 runs to 17 residues. CDR3 sequence reads: CASSLGDAVSDNYGYTF. The CDR3 coding sequence is TGTGCCAGCAGCTTAGGAGACGCCGTGAGCGATAACTATGGCTACACCTTC.

This clone appeared once. The J gene is TRBJ2-5, the V gene TRBV7-2; 13 nucleotides agree with TRBD2. CDR1 SGHTA and CDR2 FQGNSA come from the germline V gene. This CDR3 has 15 amino acids. With 3 bases clipped from V and 4 bases from J, the junction kept 2 bases outside the gene matches. The CDR3 coding sequence is TGTGCCAGCAGCTTTACTAGCGGGGGGGGAGAGACCCAGTACTTC. Translated, it gives CASSFTSGGGETQYF.

The CDR3, as DNA: TGTGCCAGCAGTAAGGAGACAGGAGACACCGGGGAGCTGTTTTTT. Its translation: CASSKETGDTGELFF. V usage is TRBV7-8 and J usage is TRBJ2-2; TRBD1 is a possible D gene (6 bases). CDR1 and CDR2 from the germline V gene are SGHVS and FQNEAQ. There are 15 residues in the CDR3. V was shortened by 6 bases and J by 3 bases, with 14 bases between the two germline ends.

J is TRBJ1-2 and V is TRBV15; a possible D gene is TRBD1 (5 bases). V lost 0 bases, J lost 2 bases, and 22 bases lay in between. The CDR3 is 19 residues long. Germline assignment: CDR1 LNHNV and CDR2 YYDKDF (reference sequence). DNA of the CDR3: TGTGCCACCAGCAGAGATGCCCCTAAGATATCAGGGCCCAACTATGGCTACACCTTC. Its protein is CATSRDAPKISGPNYGYTF.

The chain is built from TRBV30 and TRBJ1-4; D is unclear. V was clipped by 0 bases and J by 5 bases, with 10 bases between them. The CDR3 covers 14 residues. Germline lookup yields CDR1 GTSNPN and CDR2 SVGIG (reference sequence). The CDR3 sequence: CAWSVKLPNEKLFF. As DNA, the CDR3 is TGTGCCTGGAGTGTAAAACTTCCGAATGAAAAACTGTTTTTT.

V is TRBV11-2 and J is TRBJ2-1; 11 bases are shared with TRBD2. The J segment lost 7 bases and the V segment lost 0 bases, leaving 2 bases of the junction unmatched. In germline, CDR1 is SGHAT, CDR2 FQNNGV. The CDR3 consists of 15 residues. Here the CDR3 DNA reads TGTGCCAGCAGCTTAGATCGGACTAGCGGGAATGAGCAGTTCTTC. It codes for CASSLDRTSGNEQFF.

This clone was seen a single time. The CDR3 loop reads CASSLGSAGEFADTQYF. DNA for the CDR3: TGTGCCAGCAGCTTAGGGTCAGCGGGGGAGTTTGCAGATACGCAGTATTTT. The chain combines TRBV7-2 with TRBJ2-3; TRBD2 matches at 8 bases. V gave up 1 base and J gave up 4 bases; unmatched junction bases: 10. CDR3 length: 17 amino acids. Germline V gene sequence: CDR1 SGHTA, CDR2 FQGNSA.

The chain links TRBV28 to TRBJ1-1; 9 nucleotides align to TRBD1. The V gene end was trimmed by 5 bases and the J gene end by 1 base; junction bases not matched to a gene: 8. The CDR3 runs to 16 residues. From germline, CDR1 is MDHEN and CDR2 SYDVKM. CDR3 bases: TGTGCCAGCAGTCTTGCCGGGACAGGGTCGAACACTGAAGCTTTCTTT. Its translation is CASSLAGTGSNTEAFF.

The rearrangement uses TRBV7-2 and TRBJ1-1; 9 bases map to TRBD1. There are 15 residues in the CDR3. CDR1 and CDR2 from the germline V gene are SGHTA and FQGNSA. With V trimmed by 5 bases and J by 1 base, 5 bases remained unmatched. The CDR3, as DNA: TGTGCCAGCAGCGCGGGGACAGGGTGGAACACTGAAGCTTTCTTT. Translation: CASSAGTGWNTEAFF.

V is TRBV29-1 and J is TRBJ2-5; D may be TRBD1 (5 bases). The CDR3 runs to 13 residues. Germline values: CDR1 SQVTM, CDR2 ANQGSEA. V dropped 6 bases and J dropped 7 bases, with 18 bases sitting between them. CDR3 DNA sequence: TGCAGCGTCCCAACGGTGGGGCGCGGGACCCAGTACTTC. This encodes CSVPTVGRGTQYF.

A single count supports this clone. The CDR3 nucleotides are TGTGCCAGCAGCGTAGGGGACAGAAACTATGGCTACACCTTC. As protein: CASSVGDRNYGYTF. The chain links TRBV9 to TRBJ1-2; 7 positions match TRBD1. This CDR3 is 14 amino acids long. CDR1 SGDLS and CDR2 YYNGEE come from the germline V gene. V shed 0 bases and J 2 bases; nucleotides not matched to a gene: 1.

This chain uses TRBV28 with TRBJ2-7; tentatively, D is TRBD2 (5 bases). Trimming stripped 7 bases from V and 6 bases from J, with 16 bases between. This CDR3 has 13 amino acids. Germline CDR1 is MDHEN and CDR2 is SYDVKM. CDR3: CASTRLEGGEQYF. DNA of the CDR3: TGTGCCAGCACCAGGTTAGAGGGCGGCGAGCAGTACTTC.

This clone has just a few counts. The rearrangement joins TRBV6-2 or TRBV6-3 to TRBJ1-5, with D possibly TRBD1 on 6 matching bases. Looked up from germline, CDR1 is MNHEY and CDR2 is SVGEGT. Between the trimmed V and J ends, which lost 3 bases and 7 bases, there was a span of 16 bases. The CDR3 is 15 amino acids. The CDR3 is CASSYAGGKGQPQHF. In DNA form, the CDR3 reads TGTGCCAGCAGTTATGCGGGGGGCAAGGGCCAGCCCCAGCATTTT.

This chain joins TRBV28 and TRBJ2-1; the match to TRBD1 covers 7 bases. Per the germline V gene, CDR1 is MDHEN and CDR2 is SYDVKM. The CDR3 loop spans 15 amino acids. The trim removed 4 bases at V and 7 bases at J, leaving 10 bases unmatched. In DNA, the CDR3 is TGTGCCAGCAGTTCCGGACAGGCCCGAGAGAATGAGCAGTTCTTC. It encodes CASSSGQARENEQFF.

V usage is TRBV11-1 and J usage is TRBJ2-3, with TRBD2 identical over 13 bases. This CDR3 comprises 15 residues. V lost 2 bases and J lost 8; bases outside the gene matches: 4. Per the germline V gene, CDR1 is SGHAT and CDR2 is FQDESV (reference sequence). The CDR3 DNA is TGTGCCAGCAGCTTATGGACTAGCGGGAGAATTACGCAGTATTTT. Translation gives CASSLWTSGRITQYF.

The chain combines TRBV7-2 with TRBJ1-4, with D unresolved. Germline V CDR1 and CDR2: SGHTA, FQGNSA. This CDR3 is 15 amino acids long. Trimming removed 0 bases at V and 5 bases at J, with 10 bases between. The CDR3 loop is CASSLARPSNEKLFF. The CDR3 DNA is TGTGCCAGCAGCTTAGCGCGGCCGTCGAATGAAAAACTGTTTTTT. The full variable domain, in which reference TRBV7-2 and TRBJ1-4 provide the parts outside the CDR3, is GAGVSQSPSNKVTEKGKDVELRCDPISGHTALYWYRQSLGQGLEFLIYFQGNSAPDKSGLPSDRFSAERTGGSVSTLTIQRTQQEDSAVYLCASSLARPSNEKLFFGSGTQLSVL.

Points on this clone: A junction end diverges from the germline sequence, so it may reflect a read error. The chain uses TRBV28 and TRBJ1-4; 8 bases are shared with TRBD1. Looked up from germline, CDR1 is MDHEN and CDR2 is SYDVKM. This CDR3 has 15 residues. The CDR3 spells CASSRTGSTSEKLFF. CDR3 nucleotide sequence: TGTGCCAGCAGTAGGACAGGGAGCACTAGTGAAAAACTGTTTTTT.

This clone has just a few counts. The rearrangement links TRBV29-1 to TRBJ1-2; no clear D. Trimming removed 7 bases from V and 5 bases from J, with 14 bases in between. The V gene's germline CDR1 is SQVTM and CDR2 ANQGSEA. This CDR3 contains 12 residues. Here the CDR3 reads CSGAQSFYGYTF. CDR3 nucleotides: TGCAGCGGGGCTCAGAGTTTTTATGGCTACACCTTC.

The chain combines TRBV5-6 with TRBJ2-5; 8 bases align to TRBD1. The V segment lost 4 bases and the J segment 3 bases; nucleotides outside the gene matches: 8. The CDR3 sequence is 15 residues long. Germline CDR1 reads SGHDT; CDR2 reads YYEEEE. The CDR3 coding sequence is TGTGCCAGCAGCCTTCTCGGACAGGGCGAAGAGACCCAGTACTTC. Amino acid sequence: CASSLLGQGEETQYF.

The table lists this clone with a count of one. CDR3 sequence reads: CAWSVPHNSLRGDTQYF. For the CDR3, the DNA is TGTGCCTGGAGTGTACCCCACAACTCCCTCAGGGGCGATACGCAGTATTTT. J is TRBJ2-3 and V is TRBV30, with D perhaps TRBD1 (6 bases). Germline assignment: CDR1 GTSNPN and CDR2 SVGIG (reference sequence). Trimming shortened V by 0 bases and J by 6 bases, and 22 bases separated the two germline ends. The CDR3 totals 17 residues.

The chain joins TRBV7-8 to TRBJ2-5, with D unresolved. V gave up 4 bases and J gave up 0 bases, with 9 bases separating them. In germline, CDR1 is SGHVS, CDR2 FQNEAQ. This CDR3 region has 14 residues. DNA for the CDR3: TGTGCCAGCAGCTCCCTTATGTACCAAGAGACCCAGTACTTC. Encoded protein: CASSSLMYQETQYF.

This rearrangement joins TRBV7-2 to TRBJ1-2; 9 nucleotides match TRBD1. J lost 8 bases, V lost 4 bases, and 8 bases had no gene match. The CDR3 consists of 14 residues. Germline V CDR1 and CDR2: SGHTA, FQGNSA. The CDR3 DNA follows: TGTGCCAGCAGCTCCCGAGGACAGGGGCACGGCTACACCTTC. Protein product: CASSSRGQGHGYTF.

V gene TRBV6-5 combines with J gene TRBJ2-1; TRBD2 matches 8 bases. The CDR3 runs to 14 residues. The trim removed 8 bases at V and 7 bases at J, leaving 10 bases unmatched. Germline V gene sequence: CDR1 MNHEY, CDR2 SVGAGI. The CDR3 loop reads CASARLAGFNEQFF. The CDR3 nucleotides are TGTGCCAGCGCTCGGCTAGCGGGCTTTAATGAGCAGTTCTTC.

The chain recombines TRBV19 with TRBJ1-6, with 11 bases aligning to TRBD1. The germline V gene encodes CDR1 LNHDA and CDR2 SQIVND (reference sequence). V was clipped by 4 bases and J by 7 bases; unmatched bases: 6. CDR3 size: 16 residues. The chain's CDR3 is CASSTRDRGWNSPLHF. The CDR3 DNA is TGTGCCAGTAGTACACGGGACAGGGGGTGGAATTCACCCCTCCACTTT.